The following is a T cell receptor (beta chain) sequence with its context. The antigen is undetermined. This sample is drawn from a study of regulatory and conventional T cells in RAG deficiency. Deletions cut 3 bases from V and 8 bases from J, with 14 bases between. This CDR3 spans 14 amino acids. Germline assignment: CDR1 MGHDK and CDR2 SYGVNS. Assay: immunoSEQ multiplex PCR; the TCRdb copy retains only in-frame clones and omits some. The sample has over 15,000 clones; 80% to 90% are singletons. Study-wide points: Patient subsets had shorter CDR3s; Omenn Treg-Tconv overlap exceeded 80%. Shannon entropy was markedly lower and Simpson indices higher in RAG-deficient patients than control T-cell subsets.

Blood CD4+ CD25-high CD127-low regulatory T cells supplied the genomic DNA template. The same sample was also studied in work on regulatory T cells. As that study records: Primers: 52 TRBV forward and 13 TRBJ reverse. Regulatory T cells showed the strongest V-J pair restriction and V/J gene skewing among patient repertoires.

The rearrangement uses TRBV25-1 and TRBJ2-4, with D possibly called TRBD1 or TRBD2 (5 bases each). What was sequenced was Tregs sorted from blood. This TCR was recovered from a human donor in good health. The CDR3 DNA reads as TGTGCCAGCAGTGATTCCGGGGCCGGGGACATTCAGTACTTC. Its translation: CASSDSGAGDIQYF.